This T cell receptor beta chain was observed in a study of shared clonotypes between healthy human individuals (dated by TCRdb to the early 2020s). Notes on the research overall: A few men and a couple of women, aged 18 to 49 years, made up the cohort. Per donor, three plates each were used for CD4 naive and CD4 memory, two for CD8 naive, and one for CD8 memory. To estimate repertoire size and how much clonotypes are shared between individuals, the study performed deep sequencing of blood TCR repertoires from about five healthy adults. To increase sequencing depth and limit assay-specific biases, different laboratories used diverse techniques to prepare libraries and sequence TCR repertoires. Leukapheresis yielded between about 0.85 and 9 billion PBMCs per donor. The full study reports these points: Sampling was restricted to blood, and TCR repertoires in tissues likely differ from the TCR repertoires found in blood. Based on pairwise subsampling, the degree of clonotype sharing among donors was expected to be affected by sequencing depth. Rarefaction of sorted-subset datasets indicated incomplete sequencing despite the large sequencing depth. Sharing across several donors was observed for around 5% of naive CD4, 3.5% of naive CD8, 2% to 2.5% of memory CD4, and around 0.4% of memory CD8 clonotypes. Estimated clonotype richness was generally larger for naive than for memory subsets. The small number of donors limited the genetic and exposure-history diversity represented. Clonotypes shared by all four sorted-subset donors showed higher generation probabilities than non-shared clonotypes.

TCR CDR3 regions were amplified from genomic DNA by multiplex PCR using the deep immunoSEQ assay. Genomic DNA extracted from each cell subset was distributed evenly over all wells of several immunoSEQ 96-well plates, and each plate served as one replicate. For sorted subsets, roughly 200 ng of genomic DNA, equivalent to tens of thousands of T cell genomes, went into each replicate PCR. Purified libraries were measured with a Qubit 3.0 fluorometer, size-checked on a Bioanalyzer 2100, and measured again with the KAPA Library Quantification kit. Each immunoSEQ 96-well plate was sequenced on its own single-read 150-cycle Illumina NextSeq 550 flow cell. The authors' analysis ran thus. Because only junctional sequences without quality scores were contained in the immunoSEQ output, filtering matching that applied to full-length reads could not be performed. To assign V/J genes and CDR3, sequences were annotated using PyIR, a Python wrapper for IgBLAST v1.9, with IMGT germline references. Any read was removed if the V/J assignment was weak (E-value above 1e-6), the CDR3 was missing, or the read contained stop codons, out-of-frame junctions, or ambiguous translated residues. A V3J clonotype was defined by an identical inferred V gene, J gene, and CDR3 amino acid sequence. Percentage overlap between repertoires was calculated by dividing the number of shared unique clonotypes by the size of the smaller repertoire. Three approaches were used to assess repertoire richness: RTK rarefaction, the Chao1 estimator, and Recon v2.1 estimates of unobserved clonotypes. Generation probabilities for all TCRbeta clonotypes obtained by the gDNA method from a handful of donors were computed using OLGA. Imported from immuneACCESS, the table was reduced by TCRdb to in-frame sequences with V and J called. These copies leave out some clones; in studies compared against another copy, an unresolved V gene accounts for under half, and the cause of the remainder is not known. V, J and clone size derive from that table, while D and trimming were established from the DNA sequence. A total of fewer than 1 million clones appear in this sample, 90% to 98% of them only once. The top ten constitute about 0.25% of the sample.

As regards this clone: No cognate antigen has been identified for it. Base-call qualities are not available, and no considerably larger clone is one nucleotide away.

Trimming takes 7 bases from V and 0 bases from J, and the germline ends sit 14 bases apart. As encoded in the germline V gene, CDR1 is SNHLY while CDR2 is FYNNEI. Measured from the cysteine to the phenylalanine, the CDR3 is 15 residues long. Here the CDR3 DNA is all that survives: 45 bases in frame from base 1. CD8 naive samples consisted of CD45RO-negative cells that were positively selected for CCR7, yielding a CD45RA+CCR7+ population without TemRA cells. Donors were healthy HIV-negative adults with no recently reported acute infections or vaccinations. All donors were Caucasian adults living in Nashville, Tennessee, USA. Blood was collected by leukapheresis, and PBMCs were isolated by Ficoll-Histopaque density gradient centrifugation and then cryopreserved in liquid nitrogen vapor phase. Analytical flow cytometry was used to check the purity and quantity of each magnetically sorted T cell population. Genomic DNA was isolated from every sorted fraction and measured by UV absorbance on a Nanodrop 2000c.

The rearranged segments are TRBV2 and TRBJ2-3; TRBD2 is a weak D gene call, 7 bases matching. This TCR came from a man under 40 in good health. The sample consisted of naive CD8+ T cells sorted from blood. Interpreted using the paper, the cell subset or site label stands for: CD45RA+CCR7+. The bases read TGTGCCAGCATCTCGGGGGGCGCTAGCACAGATACGCAGTATTTT. Its protein is CASISGGASTDTQYF.